The clone carrying this TCR beta chain occurred a few times. The record originates from a study of blood T cells in healthy people across ages. Between the trimmed V and J ends, which lost 7 bases and 5 bases, there was a span of 14 bases. This CDR3 comprises 13 residues. Germline V gene lookup returns CDR1 MDHEN and CDR2 SYDVKM. For every donor, a draw yielded 7.5 to 10 milliliters of peripheral blood. Primers used in a second PCR of roughly 6 to 12 cycles were a sample-barcoded 5' primer and a J-beta primer mix. A template-switch adaptor that had 12 random nucleotides put a tag on each cDNA molecule. TCRdb processed the 5' RACE reads anew with MiXCR; each CDR3 protein has one entry. The sample records approximately 580,000 distinct CDR3 sequences, less than 25% being singletons. The same sample was also used in a study of T cells of mothers and their children. That publication notes: Pairs that are related and pairs that are unrelated have TCR recombination output shaped similarly by thymic selection. Related mother-child pairs shared slightly more overlap than unrelated pairs, but the difference was non-significant.

The V gene is TRBV28, the J gene TRBJ2-5; D gene ambiguous. The receptor was isolated from a boy younger than 18 in good health. The sequenced material came from blood. The CDR3 protein is CASTLRVRETQYF. CDR3 nucleotides: TGTGCCAGCACCCTTCGGGTACGGGAGACCCAGTACTTC.